The rows below give T cell receptor beta chains drawn from one sample of a study of OX40 agonist ivuxolimab in advanced cancers. Sequencing was performed with immunoSEQ multiplex PCR; in TCRdb, only in-frame clones are kept and a portion is missing. This sample has 75,000 to 100,000 clones; roughly 80% occur once, and the top ten carry approximately 6.3%. Sequenced material: CD4+ or CD8+ T cells sorted from blood, taken in a trial of the OX40 agonist ivuxolimab. Receptors were obtained from an adult with an advanced solid tumor such as melanoma, head and neck, liver or kidney cancer. Both conserved end residues are part of each CDR3. The D gene is left open where the match is weak. Rows give clone size only sometimes, using once, few, many, or a class for an expanded clone.

cdr3_nt	cdr3_aa	d_call	v_call	j_call	clone_size
TGTGCCAGCAGTGTTAGCTACAATGAGCAGTTCTTC	CASSVSYNEQFF	.	TRBV2	TRBJ2-1	.
TGTGCCAGCAGCTTAGAGGGACAGGGGGAAAAACTGTTTTTT	CASSLEGQGEKLFF	TRBD1	TRBV7-9	TRBJ1-4	.
TGCGCCAGCAGCCAAACCGGGACAAACTATGGCTACACCTTC	CASSQTGTNYGYTF	.	TRBV4-3	TRBJ1-2	.
TGTGCCAGCTGTCGGGACTCACTTTACGAGCAGTACTTC	CASCRDSLYEQYF	.	TRBV2	TRBJ2-7	.
TGTGCCAGCAGTTTAGGAACAGGTTGGGGTCAGCCCCAGCATTTT	CASSLGTGWGQPQHF	.	TRBV27	TRBJ1-5	.
TGTGCCAGCAACAAACAGCCTATGAACACTGAAGCTTTCTTT	CASNKQPMNTEAFF	.	TRBV5-6	TRBJ1-1	.
TGTGCCAACCCGACAGGGCGAACCTACGAGCAGTACTTC	CANPTGRTYEQYF	TRBD1	TRBV7-3	TRBJ2-7	.
TGTGCCATCAAACAGGACATAAACACCGGGGAGCTGTTTTTT	CAIKQDINTGELFF	.	TRBV10-3	TRBJ2-2	.
TGTGCCAGCAGCTTAGATGGGACAGGAAACACCATATATTTT	CASSLDGTGNTIYF	.	TRBV11-3	TRBJ1-3	once
TGTGCCAGCAGCTTAGCCCGGAGGGGCAATCAGCCCCAGCATTTT	CASSLARRGNQPQHF	.	TRBV13	TRBJ1-5	.
TGTGCCAGCAGTTTATCAGGCGTGACAGCCAATTCACCCCTCCACTTT	CASSLSGVTANSPLHF	.	TRBV27	TRBJ1-6	few
TGTGCCAGCAGCTCAGGGAGGACTGAAGCTTTCTTT	CASSSGRTEAFF	.	TRBV7-9	TRBJ1-1	.
TGTGCCAGCAGTGGACAGGGGTTCACCGGGGAGCTGTTTTTT	CASSGQGFTGELFF	TRBD1	TRBV2	TRBJ2-2	.
TGCGCCAGCAGTCTGGGGACAGGGGCCGCAGATACGCAGTATTTT	CASSLGTGAADTQYF	TRBD1	TRBV5-1	TRBJ2-3	.
TGTGCCAGCAGCTGGGGACTCCATAGCAATCAGCCCCAGCATTTT	CASSWGLHSNQPQHF	.	TRBV5-6	TRBJ1-5	.
TGTGCCAGTAGTATGGGACAGTGGGATGAGCAGTTCTTC	CASSMGQWDEQFF	TRBD1	TRBV19	TRBJ2-1	.
TGTGCCAGCAGCCCGGGACAGGGGGATGGCTACACCTTC	CASSPGQGDGYTF	TRBD1	TRBV13	TRBJ1-2	.
TGTGCCAGCAGCGCCGCAAGCAGCCCTAAAGAGACCCAGTACTTC	CASSAASSPKETQYF	.	TRBV9	TRBJ2-5	.
TGTGCCAGCAGCCAAGGGGAGGCTAGCGGGAGCCTAGCCAAAAACATTCAGTACTTC	CASSQGEASGSLAKNIQYF	TRBD2	TRBV4-2	TRBJ2-4	few
TGTGCCAGCAGTTTATACCCAGGCTTAGGGGGGCGCGACTATGGCTACACCTTC	CASSLYPGLGGRDYGYTF	.	TRBV27	TRBJ1-2	.
TGCAGCGTTGATTGGGGTAGGGCAGATACGCAGTATTTT	CSVDWGRADTQYF	.	TRBV29-1	TRBJ2-3	once
TGTGCCAGCAGCCCGCTTGACAGGGTAGTTGGCTACACCTTC	CASSPLDRVVGYTF	TRBD1	TRBV5-6	TRBJ1-2	.
TGTGCCAGCAGCACTAGCGGGGGGGCCGGAGATACGCAGTATTTT	CASSTSGGAGDTQYF	TRBD2	TRBV5-6	TRBJ2-3	.
TGTGCCAGCAGCGTAGGGCCAGGGGGTCTCTACGAGCAGTACTTC	CASSVGPGGLYEQYF	TRBD1	TRBV9	TRBJ2-7	.
TGTGCCAGCAGCTCCGGGGTGATCAGCCCCCAGCATTTT	CASSSGVISPQHF	.	TRBV7-9	TRBJ1-5	.
TGTGCCAGCAGCTCCAGGGGCTTTGATACAGATACGCAGTATTTT	CASSSRGFDTDTQYF	.	TRBV7-9	TRBJ2-3	.
TGTGCCTGGAGTTCTGACAGGATCACCAATGAAAAACTGTTTTTT	CAWSSDRITNEKLFF	.	TRBV30	TRBJ1-4	.
TGTGCCATCAGTGGGGCCAGGGAAGTCAATCAGCCCCAGCATTTT	CAISGAREVNQPQHF	.	TRBV10-3	TRBJ1-5	once
TGTGCCAGCAGCCAAGAGTTGCCTCTCCGGAAGGATACGCAGTATTTT	CASSQELPLRKDTQYF	.	TRBV14	TRBJ2-3	.
TGTGCCAGCAGAGGGACAGGGGAAGCTGAAGCTTTCTTT	CASRGTGEAEAFF	TRBD1	TRBV2	TRBJ1-1	.
TGTGCCAGCAGCTTAGCGACAGGGGGCTTCGATAATTCACCCCTCCACTTT	CASSLATGGFDNSPLHF	TRBD1	TRBV7-9	TRBJ1-6	.
TGTGCCAGCAGCGCCGGGACTGAGGGCAATCAGCCCCAGCATTTT	CASSAGTEGNQPQHF	.	TRBV6-1	TRBJ1-5	.
TGTGCCAGTAGTAGGGACAAGAATCAGCCCCAGCATTTT	CASSRDKNQPQHF	.	TRBV19	TRBJ1-5	once
TGTGCCAGCAGCCAAGGGGAGGCCGGGGAGCTGTTTTTT	CASSQGEAGELFF	.	TRBV7-7	TRBJ2-2	.
TGCGCCAGCAGCTTGGACAGGGGGCAAGGCTACACCTTC	CASSLDRGQGYTF	TRBD1	TRBV5-1	TRBJ1-2	.
TGTGCCAGCAGTGCAGGGGGCCCCTACGAGCAGTACTTC	CASSAGGPYEQYF	TRBD1	TRBV6-1	TRBJ2-7	.
TGTGCCAGTACCCGGACAGGGGAAGCCTACAATGAGCAGTTCTTC	CASTRTGEAYNEQFF	TRBD1	TRBV19	TRBJ2-1	few
TGCGCCAGCAGCCAAGATTGGACAGCTACTAATGAAAAACTGTTTTTT	CASSQDWTATNEKLFF	.	TRBV4-1	TRBJ1-4	.
TGTGCCAGTAGTCCGGATTCGAGAGATACGCAGTATTTT	CASSPDSRDTQYF	.	TRBV19	TRBJ2-3	.
TGCGCCAGCAGCTTGGTATCGGTTCGGGAGACCCAGTACTTC	CASSLVSVRETQYF	.	TRBV5-1	TRBJ2-5	.
TGTGCCAGCAGCCCCCAATGGGGACTAGCGGGGGCCGAGCAGTTCTTC	CASSPQWGLAGAEQFF	TRBD2	TRBV7-2	TRBJ2-1	few
TGTGCCAGCAGCCTTCGGACTAGCGGGGGGGCCAATGAGCAGTTCTTC	CASSLRTSGGANEQFF	TRBD2	TRBV9	TRBJ2-1	.
TGTGCCAGCAGCTTAACCGGGACAGGGCCTTATGGCTACACCTTC	CASSLTGTGPYGYTF	TRBD1	TRBV7-2	TRBJ1-2	few
TGTGCCAGCAGTCCAGGACGGTTTGCAACTAATGAAAAACTGTTTTTT	CASSPGRFATNEKLFF	.	TRBV27	TRBJ1-4	.
TGTGCCAGCAGCTTGGGCAGGACCTCAACTCTTGGAACTGAAGCTTTCTTT	CASSLGRTSTLGTEAFF	.	TRBV5-8	TRBJ1-1	.
TGCGCCAGCAGCTTGGCAGACCTGCAGAACACTGAAGCTTTCTTT	CASSLADLQNTEAFF	.	TRBV5-1	TRBJ1-1	.
TGTGCCAGCAGCTCGAGGGGGTACACAGATACGCAGTATTTT	CASSSRGYTDTQYF	.	TRBV5-6	TRBJ2-3	.
TGTGCCAGCAGTTTTCGGTCAGCTGATAATTCACCCCTCCACTTT	CASSFRSADNSPLHF	.	TRBV27	TRBJ1-6	.
TGTGCCAGCAGTTACTCGCGGAATAGCAATCAGCCCCAGCATTTT	CASSYSRNSNQPQHF	.	TRBV6-6	TRBJ1-5	.
TGTGCCAGTAGTATAAACCCCTCCAACACTGAAGCTTTCTTT	CASSINPSNTEAFF	.	TRBV19	TRBJ1-1	.
TGCGCCAGCAGCCAAGGTCAGGGGTCCCCGATACAGTACTTC	CASSQGQGSPIQYF	.	TRBV4-3	TRBJ2-7	.
TGTGCCAGCTCAATACTAGCGGGGGGTCCACAAGAGACCCAGTACTTC	CASSILAGGPQETQYF	TRBD2	TRBV18	TRBJ2-5	once
TGTGCCATCAGTGAGTCTAGGATACAGGCCCGAGAAGATTCACCCCTCCACTTT	CAISESRIQAREDSPLHF	.	TRBV10-3	TRBJ1-6	.
TGTGCCAGTAGCCACGGGCCGAACACTGAAGCTTTCTTT	CASSHGPNTEAFF	.	TRBV19	TRBJ1-1	.